What follows are 8 T cell receptor beta chains derived from one specimen sequenced in a study of blood T cell repertoires in COVID-19. Clones were read by immunoSEQ multiplex PCR, and TCRdb kept only the in-frame ones, dropping some. The table shows some 170,000 clones, with approximately 95% occurring only once. Sequenced material: peripheral blood. The receptors stem from a woman between 55 and 75 years old with COVID-19, enrolled during active disease.

V gene TRBV7-3 combines with J gene TRBJ1-1, with unresolved D. The CDR3 sequence is 13 residues long. The V gene's germline CDR1 is SGHTA and CDR2 FQGTGA. The V end was cut by 3 bases, the J end by 1 base, with 6 bases between. CDR3 sequence reads: CASSFAENTEAFF. In nucleotides, the CDR3 is TGTGCCAGCAGCTTTGCAGAGAACACTGAAGCTTTCTTT.

The chain employs TRBV4-3 and TRBJ1-4; 9 bases line up with TRBD1. The CDR3 extends over 15 amino acids. Trimming at V came to 1 base and at J to 4 bases, leaving 1 base not matched to a gene. Germline assignment: CDR1 LGHNA and CDR2 YSLEER. CDR3 in amino acids: CASSQGQGGNEKLFF. The CDR3 DNA is TGCGCCAGCAGCCAAGGACAGGGGGGTAATGAAAAACTGTTTTTT.

The sample holds one count of this clone. This chain joins TRBV19 and TRBJ1-6, with D perhaps matching TRBD1 (6 bases). Germline-derived CDR1 and CDR2 are LNHDA and SQIVND (reference sequence). CDR3 size: 13 residues. V lost 3 bases and J 14 bases, leaving 14 bases between the germline ends. DNA of the CDR3: TGTGCCAGTAGTATCCGGGCGGGGGACACCCTCCACTTT. Translated: CASSIRAGDTLHF.

The chain carries TRBV10-3 and TRBJ1-2, with 12 bases that match TRBD1. The ends lost 10 bases at V and 4 bases at J; junction bases unmatched: 7. The CDR3 sequence is 14 residues long. CDR1 is ENHRY, CDR2 SYGVKD, per germline. This CDR3 reads CATAGQGASYGYTF. CDR3 in DNA: TGTGCCACCGCGGGACAGGGGGCTAGCTATGGCTACACCTTC.

The chain joins TRBV19 to TRBJ2-3; D might be TRBD1 (5 bases). V lost 10 bases and J lost 4, with 15 bases in between. There are 13 residues in the CDR3. CDR1 and CDR2 (germline): LNHDA, SQIVND (reference sequence). The CDR3 region has the DNA TGTGCCACTTCGTGGGGCAGAGCAGATACGCAGTATTTT. It codes for CATSWGRADTQYF.

V usage is TRBV9 and J usage is TRBJ2-2; 13 bases are a match to TRBD2. Germline assignment: CDR1 SGDLS and CDR2 YYNGEE. This CDR3 has 16 residues. The junction had 3 bases not matched to a gene; V was cut back by 0 bases and J by 7 bases. CDR3 amino acids: CASSVAGLAGHGELFF. Written as DNA, the CDR3 is TGTGCCAGCAGCGTAGCGGGACTAGCGGGGCACGGGGAGCTGTTTTTT. Combining the CDR3 with reference TRBV9 and TRBJ2-2 gives the whole variable domain DSGVTQTPKHLITATGQRVTLRCSPRSGDLSVYWYQQSLDQGLQFLIQYYNGEERAKGNILERFSAQQFPDLHSELNLSSLELGDSALYFCASSVAGLAGHGELFFGEGSRLTVL.

This clone was recorded once. J is TRBJ1-4 and V is TRBV14; no clear D gene. CDR3 length: 15 amino acids. Deletions cut 4 bases from V and 0 bases from J, with 9 bases between. Germline V gene sequence: CDR1 SGHDN, CDR2 FVKESK. The CDR3 nucleotides are TGTGCCAGCAGCCCTAGAATTGCAACTAATGAAAAACTGTTTTTT. This codes for CASSPRIATNEKLFF. Using reference TRBV14 and TRBJ1-4 for the parts outside the CDR3, the full variable domain is EAGVTQFPSHSVIEKGQTVTLRCDPISGHDNLYWYRRVMGKEIKFLLHFVKESKQDESGMPNNRFLAERTGGTYSTLKVQPAELEDSGVYFCASSPRIATNEKLFFGSGTQLSVL.

This chain uses TRBV4-3 with TRBJ1-2, with D perhaps matching TRBD1 (5 bases). Germline V lookup: CDR1 LGHNA, CDR2 YSLEER. This CDR3 contains 15 residues. Trimming took off 0 bases at V and 5 bases at J, with 13 bases between the two ends. In DNA form, the CDR3 reads TGCGCCAGCAGCCAAGATGACAGATACGGATATGGCTACACCTTC. It yields the protein CASSQDDRYGYGYTF.